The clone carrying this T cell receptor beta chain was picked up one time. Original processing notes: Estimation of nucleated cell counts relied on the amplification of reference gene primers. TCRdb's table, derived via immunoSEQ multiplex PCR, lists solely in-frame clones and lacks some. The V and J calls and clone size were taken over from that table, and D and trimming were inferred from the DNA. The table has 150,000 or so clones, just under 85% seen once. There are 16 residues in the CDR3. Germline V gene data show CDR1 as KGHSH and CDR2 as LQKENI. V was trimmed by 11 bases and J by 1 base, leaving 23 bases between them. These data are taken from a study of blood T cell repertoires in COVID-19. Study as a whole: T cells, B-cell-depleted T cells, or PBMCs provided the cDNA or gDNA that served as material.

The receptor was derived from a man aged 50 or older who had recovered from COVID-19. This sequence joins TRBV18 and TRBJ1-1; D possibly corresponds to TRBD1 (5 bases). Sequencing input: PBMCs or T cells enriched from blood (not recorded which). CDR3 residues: CAGRYPRGGKNTEAFF. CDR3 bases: TGTGCCGGACGATACCCAAGGGGCGGGAAGAACACTGAAGCTTTCTTT.